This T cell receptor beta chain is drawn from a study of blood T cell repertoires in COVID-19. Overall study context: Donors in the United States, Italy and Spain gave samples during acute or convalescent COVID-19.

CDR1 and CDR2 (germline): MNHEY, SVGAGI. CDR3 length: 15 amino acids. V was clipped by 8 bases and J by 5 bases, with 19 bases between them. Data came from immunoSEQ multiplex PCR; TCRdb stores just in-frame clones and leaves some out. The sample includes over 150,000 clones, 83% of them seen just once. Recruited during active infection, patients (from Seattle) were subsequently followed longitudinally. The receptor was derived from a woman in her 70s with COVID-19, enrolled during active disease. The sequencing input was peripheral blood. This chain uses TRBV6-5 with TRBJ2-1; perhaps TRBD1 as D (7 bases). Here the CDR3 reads CASQKKGGQNNEQFF. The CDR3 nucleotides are TGTGCCAGCCAAAAAAAGGGGGGACAGAACAATGAGCAGTTCTTC.